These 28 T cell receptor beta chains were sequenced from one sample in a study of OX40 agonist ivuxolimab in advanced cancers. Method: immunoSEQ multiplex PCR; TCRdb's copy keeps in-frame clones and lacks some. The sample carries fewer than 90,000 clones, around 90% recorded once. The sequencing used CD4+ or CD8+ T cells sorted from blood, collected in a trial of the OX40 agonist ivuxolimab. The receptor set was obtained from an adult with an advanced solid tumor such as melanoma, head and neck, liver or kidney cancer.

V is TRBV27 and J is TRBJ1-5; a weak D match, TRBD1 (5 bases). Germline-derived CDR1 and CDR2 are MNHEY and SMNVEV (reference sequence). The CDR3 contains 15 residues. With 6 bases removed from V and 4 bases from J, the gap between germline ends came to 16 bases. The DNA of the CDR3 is TGTGCCAGCAGACAAATCACAGGTGAAAATCAGCCCCAGCATTTT. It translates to CASRQITGENQPQHF.

DNA of the CDR3: TGCGCCAGCAGCCCCATGGGGGGTAGCACAGATACGCAGTATTTT. Translation gives CASSPMGGSTDTQYF. The chain is built from TRBV5-1 and TRBJ2-3, with TRBD2 as a possible D gene (6 bases). The CDR3 has 15 residues. The V and J ends lost 4 bases and 0 bases respectively, with 12 bases between them. Germline-derived CDR1 and CDR2 are SGHRS and YFSETQ.

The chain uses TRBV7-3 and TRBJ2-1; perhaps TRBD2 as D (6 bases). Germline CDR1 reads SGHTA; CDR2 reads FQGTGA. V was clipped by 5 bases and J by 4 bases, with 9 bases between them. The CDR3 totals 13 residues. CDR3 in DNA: TGTGCCAGCAGCCCAGGGACTTACAATGAGCAGTTCTTC. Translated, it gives CASSPGTYNEQFF.

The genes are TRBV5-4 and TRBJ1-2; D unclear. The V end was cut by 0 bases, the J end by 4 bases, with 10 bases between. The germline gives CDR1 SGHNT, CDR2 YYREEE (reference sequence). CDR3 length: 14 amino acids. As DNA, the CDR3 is TGTGCCAGCAGCTTGGAGGCAGTGCCCTATGGCTACACCTTC. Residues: CASSLEAVPYGYTF.

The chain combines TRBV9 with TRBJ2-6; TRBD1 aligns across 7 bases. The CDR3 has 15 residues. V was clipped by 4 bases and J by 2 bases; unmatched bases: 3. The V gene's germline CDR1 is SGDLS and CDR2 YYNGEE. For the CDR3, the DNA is TGTGCCAGCAGCAAACAGGGGACTGGGGCCAACGTCCTGACTTTC. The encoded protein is CASSKQGTGANVLTF.

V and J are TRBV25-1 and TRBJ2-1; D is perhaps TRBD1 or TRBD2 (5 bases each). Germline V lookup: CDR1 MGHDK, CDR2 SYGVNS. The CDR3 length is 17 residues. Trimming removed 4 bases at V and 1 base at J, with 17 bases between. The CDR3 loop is CASSGGRNRKSYNEQFF. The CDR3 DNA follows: TGTGCCAGCAGTGGGGGACGGAACAGGAAGTCCTACAATGAGCAGTTCTTC.

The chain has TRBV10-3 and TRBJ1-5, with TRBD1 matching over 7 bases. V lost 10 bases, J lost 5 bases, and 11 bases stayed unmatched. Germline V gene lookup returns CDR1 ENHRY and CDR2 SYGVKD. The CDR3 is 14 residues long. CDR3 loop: CATSRGGADQPQHF. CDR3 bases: TGTGCCACCTCCCGAGGGGGCGCGGATCAGCCCCAGCATTTT.

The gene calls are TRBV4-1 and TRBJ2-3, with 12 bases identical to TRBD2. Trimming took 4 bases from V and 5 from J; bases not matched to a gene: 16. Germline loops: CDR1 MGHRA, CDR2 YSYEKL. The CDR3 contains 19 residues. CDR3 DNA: TGCGCCAGCAGCCGCCGGTTGGTTGCTAGCGGGGGGGCCCAAGATACGCAGTATTTT. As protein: CASSRRLVASGGAQDTQYF.

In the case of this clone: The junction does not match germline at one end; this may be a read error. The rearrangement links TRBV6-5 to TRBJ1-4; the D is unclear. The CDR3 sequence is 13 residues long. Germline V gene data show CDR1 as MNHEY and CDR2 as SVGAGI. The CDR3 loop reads CASSDSSDEKLFF. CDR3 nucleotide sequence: TGTGCCAGCAGTGACTCTTCTGATGAAAAACTGTTTTTT.

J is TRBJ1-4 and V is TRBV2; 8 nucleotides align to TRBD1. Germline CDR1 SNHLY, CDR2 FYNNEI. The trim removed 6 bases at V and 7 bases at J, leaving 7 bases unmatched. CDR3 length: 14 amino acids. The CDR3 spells CASSPTGVSEKLFF. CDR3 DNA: TGTGCCAGCAGCCCGACAGGGGTTTCTGAAAAACTGTTTTTT.

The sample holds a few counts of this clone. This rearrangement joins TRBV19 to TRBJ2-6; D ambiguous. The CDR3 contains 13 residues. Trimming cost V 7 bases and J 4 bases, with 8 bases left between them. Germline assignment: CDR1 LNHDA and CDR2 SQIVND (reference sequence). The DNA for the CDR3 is TGTGCCAGTACCCCCCTCGGGGCCAACGTCCTGACTTTC. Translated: CASTPLGANVLTF.

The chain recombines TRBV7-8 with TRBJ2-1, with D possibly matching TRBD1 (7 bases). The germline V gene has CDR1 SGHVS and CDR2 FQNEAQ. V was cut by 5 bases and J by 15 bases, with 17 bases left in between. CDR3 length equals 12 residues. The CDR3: CASSLPGTAGFF. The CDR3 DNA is TGTGCCAGCAGCCTCCCCGGGACAGCGGGGTTCTTC.

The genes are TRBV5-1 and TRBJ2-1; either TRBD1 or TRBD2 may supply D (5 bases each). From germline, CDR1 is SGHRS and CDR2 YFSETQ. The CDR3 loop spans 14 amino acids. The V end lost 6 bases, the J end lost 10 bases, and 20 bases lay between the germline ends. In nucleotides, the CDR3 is TGCGCCAGCACCCTAGGGACCGGGGCCCGAGAGCAGTTCTTC. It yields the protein CASTLGTGAREQFF.

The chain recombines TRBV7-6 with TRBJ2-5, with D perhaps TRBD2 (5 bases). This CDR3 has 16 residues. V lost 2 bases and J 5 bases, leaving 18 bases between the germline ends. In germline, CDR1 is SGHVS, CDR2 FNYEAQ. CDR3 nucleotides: TGTGCCAGCAGCTTAACGGCTAGGAGGATAAGGGAGACCCAGTACTTC. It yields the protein CASSLTARRIRETQYF.

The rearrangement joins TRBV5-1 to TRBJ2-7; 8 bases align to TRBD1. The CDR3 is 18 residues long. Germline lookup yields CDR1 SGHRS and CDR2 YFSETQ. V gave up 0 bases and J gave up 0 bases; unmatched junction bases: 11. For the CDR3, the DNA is TGCGCCAGCAGCTTGGTCGCAACGCGGGACAGGTCCTCCTACGAGCAGTACTTC. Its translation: CASSLVATRDRSSYEQYF.

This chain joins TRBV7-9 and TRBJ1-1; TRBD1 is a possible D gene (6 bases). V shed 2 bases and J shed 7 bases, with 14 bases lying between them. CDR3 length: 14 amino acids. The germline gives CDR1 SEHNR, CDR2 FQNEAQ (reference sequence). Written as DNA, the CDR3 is TGTGCCAGCAGCTTATACAGGGAGAGTGGTGAAGCTTTCTTT. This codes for CASSLYRESGEAFF.

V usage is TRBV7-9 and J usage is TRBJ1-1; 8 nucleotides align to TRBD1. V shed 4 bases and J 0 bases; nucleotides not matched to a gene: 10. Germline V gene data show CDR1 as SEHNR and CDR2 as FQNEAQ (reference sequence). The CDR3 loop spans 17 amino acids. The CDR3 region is CASSWRTGPGMNTEAFF. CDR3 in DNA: TGTGCCAGCAGCTGGAGGACAGGGCCAGGGATGAACACTGAAGCTTTCTTT.

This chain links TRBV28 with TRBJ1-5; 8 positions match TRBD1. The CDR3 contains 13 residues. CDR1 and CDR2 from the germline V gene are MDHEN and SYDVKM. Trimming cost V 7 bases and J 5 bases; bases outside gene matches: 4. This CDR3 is CASTGTGYQPQHF. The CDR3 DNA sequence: TGTGCCAGCACCGGGACAGGTTATCAGCCCCAGCATTTT. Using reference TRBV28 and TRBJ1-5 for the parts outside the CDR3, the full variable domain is DVKVTQSSRYLVKRTGEKVFLECVQDMDHENMFWYRQDPGLGLRLIYFSYDVKMKEKGDIPEGYSVSREKKERFSLILESASTNQTSMYLCASTGTGYQPQHFGDGTRLSIL.

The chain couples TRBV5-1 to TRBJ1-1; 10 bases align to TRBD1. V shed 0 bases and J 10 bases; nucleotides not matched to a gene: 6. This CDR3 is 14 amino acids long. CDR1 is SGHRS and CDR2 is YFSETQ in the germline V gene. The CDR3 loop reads CASSLGQGAKIAFF. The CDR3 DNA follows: TGCGCCAGCAGCTTGGGACAGGGGGCCAAGATAGCTTTCTTT.

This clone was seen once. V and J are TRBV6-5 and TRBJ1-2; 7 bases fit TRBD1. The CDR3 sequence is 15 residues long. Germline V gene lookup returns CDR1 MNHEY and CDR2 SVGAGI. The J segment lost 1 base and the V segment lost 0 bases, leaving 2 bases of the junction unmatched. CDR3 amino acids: CASSYSRQGNYGYTF. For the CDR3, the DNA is TGTGCCAGCAGTTACTCGAGACAGGGTAACTATGGCTACACCTTC.

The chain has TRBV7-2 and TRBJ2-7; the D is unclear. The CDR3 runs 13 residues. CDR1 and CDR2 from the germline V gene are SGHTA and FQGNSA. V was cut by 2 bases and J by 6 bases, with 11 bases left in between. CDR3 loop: CASSLSRGFEQYF. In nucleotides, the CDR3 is TGTGCCAGCAGCTTATCCCGAGGCTTCGAGCAGTACTTC.

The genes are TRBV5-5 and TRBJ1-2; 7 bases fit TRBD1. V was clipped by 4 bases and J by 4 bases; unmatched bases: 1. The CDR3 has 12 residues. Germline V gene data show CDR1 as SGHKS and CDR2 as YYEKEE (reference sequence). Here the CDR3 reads CASSPGGYGYTF. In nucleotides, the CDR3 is TGTGCCAGCAGCCCAGGGGGCTATGGCTACACCTTC.

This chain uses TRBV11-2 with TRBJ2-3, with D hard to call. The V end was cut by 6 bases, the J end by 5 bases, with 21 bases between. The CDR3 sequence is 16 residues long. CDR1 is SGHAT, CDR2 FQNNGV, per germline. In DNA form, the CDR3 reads TGTGCCAGCAGTCGCCTTGGCCGGGTCCTGGGAGATACGCAGTATTTT. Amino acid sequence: CASSRLGRVLGDTQYF.

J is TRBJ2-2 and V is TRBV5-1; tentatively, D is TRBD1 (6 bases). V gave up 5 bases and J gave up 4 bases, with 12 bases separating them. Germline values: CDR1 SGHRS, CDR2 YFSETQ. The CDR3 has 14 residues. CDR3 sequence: CASRKRGGTGELFF. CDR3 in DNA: TGCGCCAGCAGAAAAAGAGGGGGCACCGGGGAGCTGTTTTTT.

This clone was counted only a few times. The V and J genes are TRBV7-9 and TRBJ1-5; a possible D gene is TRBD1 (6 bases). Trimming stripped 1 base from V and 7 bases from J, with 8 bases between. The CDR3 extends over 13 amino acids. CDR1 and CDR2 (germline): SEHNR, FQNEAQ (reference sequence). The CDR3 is CASSLEGDQPQHF. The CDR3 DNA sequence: TGTGCCAGCAGCTTAGAGGGGGACCAGCCCCAGCATTTT.

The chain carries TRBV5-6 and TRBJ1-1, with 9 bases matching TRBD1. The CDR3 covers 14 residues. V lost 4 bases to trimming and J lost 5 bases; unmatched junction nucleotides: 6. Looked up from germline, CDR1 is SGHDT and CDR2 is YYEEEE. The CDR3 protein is CASSDTGGRTEAFF. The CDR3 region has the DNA TGTGCCAGCAGCGATACAGGGGGCCGGACTGAAGCTTTCTTT.

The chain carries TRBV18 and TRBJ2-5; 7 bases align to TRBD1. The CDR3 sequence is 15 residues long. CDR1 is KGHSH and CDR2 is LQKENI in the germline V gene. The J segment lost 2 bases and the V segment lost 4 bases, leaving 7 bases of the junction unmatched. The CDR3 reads CASSLQGPPQETQYF. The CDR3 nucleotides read TGTGCCAGCTCACTACAGGGGCCACCTCAAGAGACCCAGTACTTC.

CDR3 DNA sequence: TGTGCTAGTGGCCCAGGGACAGCCAAAGACACCATATATTTT. This sequence encodes CASGPGTAKDTIYF. The chain couples TRBV12-5 to TRBJ1-3; TRBD1 matches 7 bases. This CDR3 is built from 14 residues. J lost 8 bases, V lost 6 bases, and 10 bases had no gene match. The germline CDR1 and CDR2 sequences are LGHNT and FRNRAP.